A selection of T cell receptor beta chains follows, all from one sample in a study of cytomegalovirus exposure and HLA in healthy donors. Produced via immunoSEQ multiplex PCR; TCRdb's table is partial and in-frame only. The repertoire holds 50,000 or so clones, with just under 95% as singletons. Specimen: PBMCs. These TCRs come from a man aged 18 to 29 in good health and CMV-seronegative. CDR3s include the opening cysteine and the closing phenylalanine or tryptophan. D genes are given only for firm matches. Rows give clone size only sometimes, using once, few, many, or a class for an expanded clone.

>NA|TRBV18|TRBD2|TRBJ2-5
CASSPTSGSRETQYF
TGTGCCAGCTCACCTACTAGCGGGAGTAGAGAGACCCAGTACTTC
>NA|TRBV6-1|TRBD2|TRBJ2-2
CASNLAGAETGELFF
TGTGCCAGCAACCTAGCGGGAGCGGAGACCGGGGAGCTGTTTTTT
>NA|TRBV5-4|NA|TRBJ2-3
CASTLDGDSNQPQYF
TGTGCCAGCACCTTGGACGGAGATAGCAATCAGCCCCAGTATTTT
>NA|TRBV11-2|NA|TRBJ1-2
CASTEGGEGFTLSRYTF
TGTGCCAGCACCGAAGGGGGGGAAGGCTTTACGCTATCTCGCTACACCTTC
>NA|TRBV7-8|TRBD1|TRBJ2-2
CASMDRVGTGELFF
TGTGCCAGCATGGACAGGGTGGGCACCGGGGAGCTGTTTTTT
>NA|TRBV30|TRBD1|TRBJ1-2
CAWSPGTGGYGYTF
TGTGCCTGGAGTCCCGGGACAGGGGGGTATGGCTACACCTTC
>NA|TRBV7-9|TRBD2|TRBJ2-3
CASSLGVGTSGNYTQYF
TGTGCCAGCAGCCTAGGGGTAGGGACTAGCGGGAATTATACGCAGTATTTT
>once|TRBV30|TRBD1|TRBJ2-7
CAWTLPGQISEQYF
TGTGCCTGGACTCTCCCGGGACAGATCTCCGAGCAGTACTTC
>once|TRBV9|NA|TRBJ2-3
CASSVGPSGADTQYF
TGTGCCAGCAGCGTAGGGCCGAGCGGCGCAGATACGCAGTATTTT
>NA|TRBV6-6|TRBD1|TRBJ2-2
CASRDRGPNTGELFF
TGTGCCAGCAGAGACAGGGGACCGAACACCGGGGAGCTGTTTTTT
>few|TRBV5-1|NA|TRBJ2-7
CASSLGVSGGTREQYF
TGCGCCAGCAGCTTGGGAGTGAGTGGCGGGACTCGAGAGCAGTACTTC
>NA|TRBV29-1|NA|TRBJ1-4
CSGGSTNEKLFF
TGCAGTGGGGGGTCTACTAATGAAAAACTGTTTTTT
>NA|TRBV19|TRBD2|TRBJ2-1
CASSSREVYNEQFF
TGTGCCAGTAGTTCCCGGGAGGTCTACAATGAGCAGTTCTTC
>NA|TRBV5-1|NA|TRBJ2-7
CASSLVPGPTYEQYF
TGCGCCAGCAGCTTGGTTCCAGGGCCCACCTACGAGCAGTACTTC
>NA|TRBV2|TRBD2|TRBJ2-1
CASRGLGEQFF
TGTGCCAGCAGAGGACTAGGTGAGCAGTTCTTC
>NA|TRBV30|TRBD2|TRBJ2-1
CARRGGPKYNEQFF
TGTGCCCGCCGGGGAGGGCCGAAATACAATGAGCAGTTCTTC
>NA|TRBV5-4|TRBD2|TRBJ2-2
CASSLEAGGPTGELFF
TGTGCCAGCAGCCTCGAGGCGGGAGGGCCGACCGGGGAGCTGTTTTTT
>NA|TRBV2|NA|TRBJ2-3
CASSETSPDTQYF
TGTGCCAGCAGTGAAACATCTCCCGATACGCAGTATTTT
>NA|TRBV7-8|TRBD1|TRBJ1-4
CASSKRTATGGEKLFF
TGTGCCAGCAGCAAACGAACAGCGACAGGGGGCGAAAAACTGTTTTTT
>once|TRBV6-1|TRBD2|TRBJ2-5
CASSEDPGLVYQETQYF
TGTGCCAGCAGTGAAGACCCGGGACTAGTCTACCAAGAGACCCAGTACTTC
>NA|TRBV18|TRBD2|TRBJ2-1
CASSPRTSGMGEQFF
TGTGCCAGCTCACCAAGGACTAGCGGGATGGGTGAGCAGTTCTTC
>NA|TRBV5-1|TRBD2|TRBJ2-1
CASSLAGSSGSYEQFF
TGCGCCAGCAGCTTGGCCGGTTCTAGCGGGAGTTATGAGCAGTTCTTC
>NA|TRBV2|TRBD2|TRBJ2-1
CASGSSGRAYNEQFF
TGTGCCAGCGGATCTAGCGGGAGGGCTTACAATGAGCAGTTCTTC
>NA|TRBV11-3|NA|TRBJ1-2
CASSQSAGSSGYTF
TGTGCCAGCAGCCAAAGCGCGGGATCGAGTGGCTACACCTTC
>NA|TRBV6-1|TRBD1|TRBJ2-5
CASGQGARETQYF
TGTGCCAGCGGGCAGGGGGCGCGGGAGACCCAGTACTTC
>once|TRBV19|TRBD2|TRBJ2-1
CASSIDHSGSLNEQFF
TGTGCCAGTAGTATAGATCATAGCGGGAGCCTAAATGAGCAGTTCTTC
>NA|TRBV5-6|TRBD1|TRBJ2-2
CATGQGNTGELFF
TGTGCCACGGGACAGGGGAACACCGGGGAGCTGTTTTTT
>NA|TRBV11-3|NA|TRBJ2-5
CASSLRVQETQYF
TGTGCCAGCAGCTTACGGGTTCAAGAGACCCAGTACTTC
>NA|TRBV11-2|NA|TRBJ2-3
CASSLASARTDTQYF
TGTGCCAGCAGCTTAGCGAGCGCCCGCACAGATACGCAGTATTTT
>NA|TRBV9|NA|TRBJ2-7
CASSETAEGSYEQYF
TGTGCCAGCAGCGAGACAGCCGAAGGCTCCTACGAGCAGTACTTC
>NA|TRBV19|TRBD1|TRBJ2-7
CASKDRDRGSYEQYF
TGTGCCAGTAAAGATCGGGACAGGGGTTCCTACGAGCAGTACTTC
>few|TRBV28|TRBD1|TRBJ1-1
CASSLQGASTEAFF
TGTGCCAGCAGTTTACAGGGGGCGAGCACTGAAGCTTTCTTT
>NA|TRBV7-8|NA|TRBJ1-1
CASSMDSGGNTEAFF
TGTGCCAGCAGCATGGACAGCGGGGGAAACACTGAAGCTTTCTTT
>NA|TRBV28|NA|TRBJ2-7
CASSLLRGEQYF
TGTGCCAGCAGTTTGCTCAGGGGCGAGCAGTACTTC
>NA|TRBV6-5|NA|TRBJ1-5
CASSSRGANQPQHF
TGTGCCAGCAGTTCCCGCGGGGCGAATCAGCCCCAGCATTTT
>NA|TRBV5-1|TRBD1|TRBJ2-7
CASSSPGQGSDEQYF
TGCGCCAGCAGCTCCCCGGGACAGGGGTCCGACGAGCAGTACTTC
>NA|TRBV5-4|NA|TRBJ2-7
CASSVPSSYEQYF
TGTGCCAGCAGCGTGCCGAGCTCCTACGAGCAGTACTTC
>once|TRBV7-2|TRBD2|TRBJ2-3
CASSLGRLAGGPADTQYF
TGTGCCAGCAGCTTAGGGAGACTAGCGGGAGGGCCCGCAGATACGCAGTATTTT
>NA|TRBV6-5|NA|TRBJ2-5
CASRLEGGETQYF
TGTGCCAGCAGGTTAGAGGGCGGAGAGACCCAGTACTTC
>NA|TRBV6-6|NA|TRBJ1-5
CASSGGQRLGQPQHF
TGTGCCAGCAGTGGAGGTCAAAGATTAGGCCAGCCCCAGCATTTT
>NA|TRBV5-6|NA|TRBJ2-7
CASSLVSRNYEQYF
TGTGCCAGCAGCTTGGTCTCGCGGAATTACGAGCAGTACTTC
>NA|TRBV6-5|NA|TRBJ2-7
CASSSTNYEQYF
TGTGCCAGCAGTAGTACAAACTACGAGCAGTACTTC
>few|TRBV2|NA|TRBJ2-7
CASKMTGSSYEQYF
TGTGCCAGCAAGATGACAGGATCTTCCTACGAGCAGTACTTC
>NA|TRBV28|NA|TRBJ2-1
CASSLSSGLQFF
TGTGCCAGCAGTTTAAGTAGTGGGCTACAGTTCTTC
>NA|TRBV15|TRBD2|TRBJ2-1
CATSRDLSLAEVNEQFF
TGTGCCACCAGCAGAGATCTGAGTCTAGCGGAGGTAAATGAGCAGTTCTTC
>NA|TRBV19|NA|TRBJ2-3
CASNRGTDTQYF
TGTGCCAGTAATAGGGGTACAGATACGCAGTATTTT
>NA|TRBV19|NA|TRBJ1-2
CASSTGDGYTF
TGTGCCAGTAGTACAGGGGATGGCTACACCTTC
>NA|TRBV5-8|TRBD2|TRBJ2-1
CASSLQGREGNEQFF
TGTGCCAGCAGCTTACAGGGGCGGGAGGGTAATGAGCAGTTCTTC
>NA|TRBV13|NA|TRBJ2-5
CASSAGAFETQYF
TGTGCCAGCAGTGCAGGGGCCTTCGAGACCCAGTACTTC
>NA|TRBV19|NA|TRBJ1-5
CASSIEGAGNQPQHF
TGTGCCAGTAGTATAGAGGGGGCTGGCAATCAGCCCCAGCATTTT
>NA|TRBV29-1|NA|TRBJ1-1
CSAGQLNTEAFF
TGCAGCGCCGGACAGCTGAACACTGAAGCTTTCTTT
>once|TRBV9|NA|TRBJ1-4
CASSVEADYNEKLFF
TGTGCCAGCAGCGTAGAGGCAGACTACAATGAAAAACTGTTTTTT
>once|TRBV6-1|NA|TRBJ1-1
CASSLSGVKAFF
TGTGCCAGCAGCCTCTCAGGCGTAAAAGCTTTCTTT
>NA|TRBV6-5|TRBD1|TRBJ1-2
CASSEDRGRSGYTF
TGTGCCAGCAGTGAAGACAGGGGGCGATCTGGCTACACCTTC
>NA|TRBV18|NA|TRBJ1-4
CASSPDFGGEEEKLFF
TGTGCCAGCTCACCAGACTTTGGGGGCGAAGAGGAAAAACTGTTTTTT
>NA|TRBV7-6|NA|TRBJ1-2
CASSTKTGQSVGYTF
TGTGCCAGCAGCACGAAAACTGGACAGTCTGTCGGCTACACCTTC
>NA|TRBV4-2|TRBD1|TRBJ2-6
CASSQDGTGVPGANVLTF
TGTGCCAGCAGCCAAGACGGGACAGGGGTGCCTGGGGCCAACGTCCTGACTTTC
>NA|TRBV18|NA|TRBJ2-1
CASSPPSGEQFF
TGTGCCAGCTCACCACCTAGTGGTGAGCAGTTCTTC
>NA|TRBV14|NA|TRBJ2-7
CASSQNVGVEQYF
TGTGCCAGCAGCCAAAATGTGGGCGTAGAGCAGTACTTC
>NA|TRBV28|NA|TRBJ1-3
CASSPGDSSSGNTIYF
TGTGCCAGCAGTCCGGGGGACTCCAGCTCTGGAAACACCATATATTTT